Below, 21 T cell receptor beta chains from the same sample are listed, as sequenced in a study of blood T cell repertoires in COVID-19. The repertoire was sequenced with immunoSEQ multiplex PCR; TCRdb's copy has only in-frame clones and lacks some. The repertoire holds 200,000 to 250,000 clones, with roughly 79% as singletons. The sequenced sample was peripheral blood. Receptors originate from an elderly woman with acute or convalescent COVID-19.

The V and J genes are TRBV6-6 and TRBJ1-6; 12 nucleotides agree with TRBD1. This CDR3 region has 17 residues. The germline V gene encodes CDR1 MNHNY and CDR2 SVGAGI (reference sequence). J was trimmed by 9 bases and V by 5 bases; bases with no gene match: 11. The CDR3 sequence is CASSPRDRGPGPSPLHF. CDR3 nucleotides: TGTGCCAGCAGTCCCCGGGACAGGGGGCCGGGTCCTTCACCCCTCCACTTT.

The chain couples TRBV7-9 to TRBJ1-1; 9 bases line up with TRBD1. CDR1 is SEHNR, CDR2 FQNEAQ, per germline (reference sequence). Germline trimming cut 6 bases from V and 4 bases from J; bases unmatched to any gene: 6. The CDR3 consists of 14 residues. In DNA, the CDR3 is TGTGCCAGCAGGACACAGGGGGCGACCACTGAAGCTTTCTTT. This encodes CASRTQGATTEAFF. Variable domain in full (rest from reference TRBV7-9 and TRBJ1-1): DTGVSQNPRHKITKRGQNVTFRCDPISEHNRLYWYRQTLGQGPEFLTYFQNEAQLEKSRLLSDRFSAERPKGSFSTLEIQRTEQGDSAMYLCASRTQGATTEAFFGQGTRLTVV.

The rearrangement links TRBV19 to TRBJ2-7, with D possibly matching TRBD1 (7 bases). The CDR3 is 16 amino acids. Between the trimmed V and J ends, which lost 2 bases and 3 bases, there was a span of 17 bases. The germline gives CDR1 LNHDA, CDR2 SQIVND (reference sequence). CDR3 nucleotides: TGTGCCAGTAGTATAACCCCGACAGGGACTTACTACGAGCAGTACTTC. It translates to CASSITPTGTYYEQYF.

V gene TRBV10-3 combines with J gene TRBJ2-4; 9 bases line up with TRBD2. Germline loops: CDR1 ENHRY, CDR2 SYGVKD. The CDR3 runs to 16 residues. V dropped 5 bases and J dropped 1; count of bases not matched to a gene: 6. The CDR3 region is CAISRLAEGAKNIQYF. The CDR3 DNA reads TGTGCCATCAGTCGACTAGCGGAGGGGGCCAAAAACATTCAGTACTTC.

This chain's CDR3 is CASSVDSQTTYGYTF. In DNA form, the CDR3 reads TGTGCCAGCAGCGTAGATAGCCAGACTACTTATGGCTACACCTTC. The chain recombines TRBV9 with TRBJ1-2, with D unclear. Germline V gives CDR1 SGDLS, CDR2 YYNGEE. Trimming pared 0 bases from V and 5 bases from J, leaving 14 bases between. This CDR3 spans 15 amino acids.

V is TRBV28 and J is TRBJ1-2; 9 positions agree with TRBD1. V was clipped by 3 bases and J by 2 bases; unmatched bases: 4. Germline loops: CDR1 MDHEN, CDR2 SYDVKM. The CDR3 consists of 15 residues. CDR3 sequence reads: CASSLGTGRNYGYTF. The DNA for the CDR3 is TGTGCCAGCAGTTTGGGGACAGGGCGCAACTATGGCTACACCTTC.

The CDR3 reads CASSIQTSSYNEQFF. The DNA of the CDR3 is TGTGCCAGTAGTATCCAAACGAGCTCCTACAATGAGCAGTTCTTC. The V gene is TRBV19, the J gene TRBJ2-1; no definite D call. CDR1 and CDR2 (germline): LNHDA, SQIVND (reference sequence). The V and J ends lost 3 bases and 0 bases respectively, with 9 bases between them. The CDR3 is 15 amino acids. Combining the CDR3 with reference TRBV19 and TRBJ2-1 gives the whole variable domain DGGITQSPKYLFRKEGQNVTLSCEQNLNHDAMYWYRQDPGQGLRLIYYSQIVNDFQKGDIAEGYSVSREKKESFPLTVTSAQKNPTAFYLCASSIQTSSYNEQFFGPGTRLTVL.

The chain couples TRBV15 to TRBJ1-2; 7 bases fit TRBD1. Germline V gene data show CDR1 as LNHNV and CDR2 as YYDKDF (reference sequence). This CDR3 has 15 residues. V lost 6 bases and J lost 8; bases outside the gene matches: 15. In DNA, the CDR3 is TGTGCCACCAGGTCAGATGACAGGGACTCGGGGGGCTACACCTTC. Its translation is CATRSDDRDSGGYTF.

This chain joins TRBV18 and TRBJ2-2; D is perhaps TRBD2 (7 bases). Trimming removed 1 base at V and 1 base at J, with 13 bases between. The CDR3 loop spans 17 amino acids. The V gene's germline CDR1 is KGHSH and CDR2 LQKENI. CDR3 region: CASSPRGGGENTGELFF. Here the CDR3 DNA reads TGTGCCAGCTCACCACGCGGGGGCGGGGAGAACACCGGGGAGCTGTTTTTT. Full variable domain (missing parts from reference TRBV18 and TRBJ2-2): NAGVMQNPRHLVRRRGQEARLRCSPMKGHSHVYWYRQLPEEGLKFMVYLQKENIIDESGMPKERFSAEFPKEGPSILRIQQVVRGDSAAYFCASSPRGGGENTGELFFGEGSRLTVL.

The chain's CDR3 is CASSPRGGGADTQYF. DNA of the CDR3: TGTGCCAGCAGCCCACGGGGGGGTGGGGCAGATACGCAGTATTTT. The rearrangement joins TRBV3-1 (or the pseudogene TRBV3-2) to TRBJ2-3, with 8 positions matching TRBD2. Trimming cost V 4 bases and J 4 bases; bases outside gene matches: 7. CDR3 length: 15 amino acids. Per germline, CDR1 LGHDT and CDR2 YNNKEL (reference sequence).

V is TRBV7-9 and J is TRBJ2-1; 8 bases agree with TRBD2. This CDR3 has 16 residues. Germline V lookup: CDR1 SEHNR, CDR2 FQNEAQ (reference sequence). J lost 7 bases, V lost 5 bases, and 13 bases had no gene match. CDR3 in amino acids: CASSPSSGLAKNEQFF. The CDR3 DNA reads TGTGCCAGCAGCCCGTCGTCCGGACTAGCAAAGAATGAGCAGTTCTTC.

The V and J genes are TRBV12-5 and TRBJ2-7; 7 positions agree with TRBD1. The CDR3 is 16 amino acids. Per the germline V gene, CDR1 is LGHNT and CDR2 is FRNRAP. Trimming removed 2 bases from V and 6 bases from J; junction bases left unmatched: 13. CDR3 region: CASGLPRDRRTSEQYF. The CDR3 bases are TGTGCTAGTGGTTTGCCCCGGGACAGACGGACGTCCGAGCAGTACTTC.

The chain is built from TRBV10-3 and TRBJ1-2, with unresolved D. This CDR3 comprises 12 residues. V gave up 7 bases and J gave up 4 bases, with 10 bases separating them. CDR1 is ENHRY, CDR2 SYGVKD, per germline. DNA of the CDR3: TGTGCCATCACCTCCGACTCCTATGGCTACACCTTC. This encodes CAITSDSYGYTF.

As concerns this clone: Other DNA sequences of this sample code for an identical CDR3. The V call is TRBV6-5, the J call TRBJ2-7, with 9 bases aligning to TRBD2. The CDR3 spans 15 residues. The junction had 2 bases not matched to a gene; V was cut back by 0 bases and J by 2 bases. Germline CDR1 and CDR2: MNHEY and SVGAGI. In DNA form, the CDR3 reads TGTGCCAGCAGTTACTCCAGCGGGGGGCCCTACGAGCAGTACTTC. It specifies CASSYSSGGPYEQYF.

The genes are TRBV7-2 and TRBJ2-7; D gene ambiguous. The CDR3 totals 13 residues. V was shortened by 6 bases and J by 0 bases, with 9 bases between the two germline ends. In germline, CDR1 is SGHTA, CDR2 FQGNSA. The CDR3 DNA follows: TGTGCCAGCAGACGTGACAACTCCTACGAGCAGTACTTC. Amino acid sequence: CASRRDNSYEQYF.

This chain uses TRBV7-8 with TRBJ1-2; D unresolved. The CDR3 runs to 13 residues. Germline V gene data show CDR1 as SGHVS and CDR2 as FQNEAQ. V was cut by 0 bases and J by 4 bases, with 6 bases left in between. CDR3 region: CASSLAVSYGYTF. In DNA, the CDR3 is TGTGCCAGCAGCTTAGCGGTGAGCTATGGCTACACCTTC.

As to this clone: Different DNA sequences within this sample yield the same CDR3. The CDR3 sequence is CASSLDRGYEQYF. Written as DNA, the CDR3 is TGTGCCAGCAGCCTCGACAGGGGCTACGAGCAGTACTTC. The chain has TRBV7-2 and TRBJ2-7; 8 nucleotides align to TRBD1. CDR1 is SGHTA and CDR2 is FQGNSA in the germline V gene. V lost 5 bases and J lost 3; bases outside the gene matches: 3. This CDR3 contains 13 residues. The variable domain in full, with the rest retrieved from reference TRBV7-2 and TRBJ2-7, is GAGVSQSPSNKVTEKGKDVELRCDPISGHTALYWYRQSLGQGLEFLIYFQGNSAPDKSGLPSDRFSAERTGGSVSTLTIQRTQQEDSAVYLCASSLDRGYEQYFGPGTRLTVT.

This clone was found once. This chain links TRBV18 with TRBJ2-7; 7 bases fit TRBD1. V was clipped by 2 bases and J by 4 bases; unmatched bases: 8. The CDR3 spans 15 residues. Germline V gene data show CDR1 as KGHSH and CDR2 as LQKENI. CDR3 in amino acids: CASSPLSGQSYEQYF. The CDR3, as DNA: TGTGCCAGCTCACCATTGTCGGGACAGAGTTACGAGCAGTACTTC.

This clone came up a few times. V is TRBV2 and J is TRBJ1-1, with TRBD1 as a possible D gene (5 bases). Between the trimmed V and J ends, which lost 5 bases and 4 bases, there was a span of 11 bases. The CDR3 extends over 13 amino acids. The germline V gene has CDR1 SNHLY and CDR2 FYNNEI. CDR3 nucleotide sequence: TGTGCCAGCAGTTTCAGGGTTGCCACTGAAGCTTTCTTT. Residues: CASSFRVATEAFF.

CDR3 coding DNA: TGCAGCGTTTCACGTCAGGGATCGATGAACACTGAAGCTTTCTTT. Its protein is CSVSRQGSMNTEAFF. The gene calls are TRBV29-1 and TRBJ1-1; tentatively, D is TRBD1 (5 bases). The CDR3 spans 15 residues. The ends were cut back, 5 bases at V and 0 bases at J, with 16 bases in the middle. Germline CDR1 reads SQVTM; CDR2 reads ANQGSEA. The full variable domain, its missing parts supplied by reference TRBV29-1 and TRBJ1-1, is SAVISQKPSRDICQRGTSLTIQCQVDSQVTMMFWYRQQPGQSLTLIATANQGSEATYESGFVIDKFPISRPNLTFSTLTVSNMSPEDSSIYLCSVSRQGSMNTEAFFGQGTRLTVV.

V gene TRBV7-2 combines with J gene TRBJ1-4, with 8 bases that match TRBD1. The CDR3 consists of 15 residues. Trimming at V came to 2 bases and at J to 7 bases, leaving 6 bases not matched to a gene. Per germline, CDR1 SGHTA and CDR2 FQGNSA. This CDR3 reads CASSLMGTGGEKLFF. The CDR3 nucleotides are TGTGCCAGCAGCTTAATGGGGACAGGCGGTGAAAAACTGTTTTTT. Full variable domain (remainder filled in from reference TRBV7-2 and TRBJ1-4): GAGVSQSPSNKVTEKGKDVELRCDPISGHTALYWYRQSLGQGLEFLIYFQGNSAPDKSGLPSDRFSAERTGGSVSTLTIQRTQQEDSAVYLCASSLMGTGGEKLFFGSGTQLSVL.